The 23 T cell receptor beta chains below all came from one sample that was sequenced in a study of blood T cell repertoires in COVID-19. Profiling relied on immunoSEQ multiplex PCR, and the TCRdb table lists in-frame clones only, not all of them. The data hold under 300,000 clones, with approximately 87% observed a single time. Sample: peripheral blood. All receptors derive from a man aged 55 to 69 with acute or convalescent COVID-19.

The chain employs TRBV20-1 and TRBJ2-7; TRBD1 might be the D (6 bases). CDR1 is DFQATT, CDR2 SNEGSKA, per germline (reference sequence). The V end lost 5 bases, the J end lost 6 bases, and 11 bases lay between the germline ends. This CDR3 comprises 11 residues. The CDR3 loop reads CSALTGSEQYF. The CDR3 DNA reads as TGCAGTGCTCTCACAGGGTCCGAGCAGTACTTC.

This rearrangement joins TRBV7-9 to TRBJ1-2; D gene uncertain. V gave up 1 base and J gave up 6 bases, with 9 bases separating them. Germline V gene lookup returns CDR1 SEHNR and CDR2 FQNEAQ (reference sequence). The CDR3 is 13 residues long. The CDR3 DNA reads TGTGCCAGCAGCTTAGTCAGAAATCATGGCTACACCTTC. The encoded protein is CASSLVRNHGYTF. Based on the CDR3 plus reference TRBV7-9 and TRBJ1-2, the full variable domain is DTGVSQNPRHKITKRGQNVTFRCDPISEHNRLYWYRQTLGQGPEFLTYFQNEAQLEKSRLLSDRFSAERPKGSFSTLEIQRTEQGDSAMYLCASSLVRNHGYTFGSGTRLTVV.

This clone was found a few times. V is TRBV25-1 and J is TRBJ2-7; D is possibly TRBD1 (6 bases). This CDR3 is 14 amino acids long. With 7 bases removed from V and 6 bases from J, the gap between germline ends came to 19 bases. Looked up from germline, CDR1 is MGHDK and CDR2 is SYGVNS. CDR3 coding DNA: TGTGCCAGCACGGGCTCGACAGGATGGGGCGAGCAGTACTTC. It specifies CASTGSTGWGEQYF.

CDR3 amino acids: CASSSIDGLAGGSYNEQFF. The CDR3, as DNA: TGTGCCAGCAGCTCGATCGATGGACTAGCGGGAGGTTCCTACAATGAGCAGTTCTTC. The chain recombines TRBV28 with TRBJ2-1, with 14 bases identical to TRBD2. The CDR3 consists of 19 residues. With V trimmed by 6 bases and J by 1 base, 11 bases remained unmatched. CDR1 and CDR2 (germline): MDHEN, SYDVKM.

Here the CDR3 DNA reads TGTGCCAGTAGTATAGATCAACAGGGGTATCAGCCCCAGCATTTT. Protein product: CASSIDQQGYQPQHF. The chain carries TRBV19 and TRBJ1-5; 7 positions agree with TRBD1. The junction had 4 bases not matched to a gene; V was cut back by 0 bases and J by 5 bases. The CDR3 covers 15 residues. Germline CDR1 reads LNHDA; CDR2 reads SQIVND (reference sequence).

V and J are TRBV9 and TRBJ2-1; D remains unclear. V lost 4 bases, J lost 3 bases, and 17 bases lay in between. Germline V gene sequence: CDR1 SGDLS, CDR2 YYNGEE. The CDR3 runs to 16 residues. The CDR3 DNA is TGTGCCAGCAGCACTAATAGCTTTGGAAGCTACAATGAGCAGTTCTTC. Its translation: CASSTNSFGSYNEQFF.

Points on this clone: Other nucleotide sequences in the sample specify the same CDR3. This rearrangement joins TRBV28 to TRBJ2-7; D call uncertain. From germline, CDR1 is MDHEN and CDR2 SYDVKM. V lost 2 bases and J lost 3, with 5 bases in between. This CDR3 is 12 amino acids long. For the CDR3, the DNA is TGTGCCAGCAGTTTAACCGGCTACGAGCAGTACTTC. Amino acids: CASSLTGYEQYF. Based on the CDR3 plus reference TRBV28 and TRBJ2-7, the full variable domain is DVKVTQSSRYLVKRTGEKVFLECVQDMDHENMFWYRQDPGLGLRLIYFSYDVKMKEKGDIPEGYSVSREKKERFSLILESASTNQTSMYLCASSLTGYEQYFGPGTRLTVT.

The V and J genes are TRBV9 and TRBJ2-6; 12 bases map to TRBD1. The CDR3 extends over 20 amino acids. The trim removed 0 bases at V and 1 base at J, leaving 8 bases unmatched. Per the germline V gene, CDR1 is SGDLS and CDR2 is YYNGEE. The CDR3 spells CASSVGLRGQGASGANVLTF. CDR3 DNA: TGTGCCAGCAGCGTAGGCTTAAGGGGACAGGGGGCATCTGGGGCCAACGTCCTGACTTTC.

The chain uses TRBV11-3 and TRBJ2-1; TRBD2 agrees at 8 bases. The germline V gene has CDR1 SGHNT and CDR2 YENEEA. V lost 5 bases, J lost 7 bases, and 10 bases stayed unmatched. The CDR3 has 15 amino acids. The CDR3 sequence: CASSPRSGSRNEQFF. The DNA for the CDR3 is TGTGCCAGCAGCCCTCGAAGCGGGAGTAGAAATGAGCAGTTCTTC.

In DNA form, the CDR3 reads TGTGCCAGCAGTTGGGGCTTAAGGGAACCCTACAATGAGCAGTTCTTC. Translated, it gives CASSWGLREPYNEQFF. V usage is TRBV6-2 or TRBV6-3 and J usage is TRBJ2-1; TRBD1 is a possible D gene (5 bases). The CDR3 length is 16 residues. Trimming shortened V by 4 bases and J by 2 bases, and 15 bases separated the two germline ends. Germline CDR1 reads MNHEY; CDR2 reads SVGEGT.

The rearrangement joins TRBV3-1 (or the pseudogene TRBV3-2) to TRBJ1-6; 8 bases are a match to TRBD1. Germline V gene lookup returns CDR1 LGHDT and CDR2 YNNKEL (reference sequence). The J segment lost 9 bases and the V segment lost 3 bases, leaving 7 bases of the junction unmatched. This CDR3 region has 15 residues. The CDR3 region is CASSQAGGASSPLHF. The DNA for the CDR3 is TGTGCCAGCAGCCAGGCAGGGGGCGCAAGTTCACCCCTCCACTTT.

J is TRBJ2-3 and V is TRBV6-1; 8 positions match TRBD1. Trimming cost V 2 bases and J 1 base; bases outside gene matches: 5. CDR3 length: 16 amino acids. Looked up from germline, CDR1 is MNHNS and CDR2 is SASEGT. CDR3 sequence reads: CASSERGQDGTDTQYF. The CDR3 bases are TGTGCCAGCAGTGAACGGGGACAGGATGGCACAGATACGCAGTATTTT.

V and J are TRBV18 and TRBJ1-2; possibly TRBD1 for D (5 bases). CDR1 KGHSH and CDR2 LQKENI come from the germline V gene. V gave up 6 bases and J gave up 3 bases, with 11 bases separating them. The CDR3 is 13 amino acids. Here the CDR3 DNA reads TGTGCCAGCTCCCAGGGAACGGACTATGGCTACACCTTC. This encodes CASSQGTDYGYTF.

V is TRBV7-2 and J is TRBJ1-2, with 8 bases aligning to TRBD1. The CDR3 length is 12 residues. Germline V lookup: CDR1 SGHTA, CDR2 FQGNSA. The J segment lost 7 bases and the V segment lost 5 bases, leaving 3 bases of the junction unmatched. The CDR3 protein is CASSTDRGGYTF. The CDR3 DNA reads TGTGCCAGCAGCACAGACAGGGGTGGCTACACCTTC.

Note on this clone: The junction shows a germline mismatch at one end, possibly a read error. This chain links TRBV6-2 or TRBV6-3 with TRBJ2-3; D perhaps matches TRBD2 (6 bases). This CDR3 is 17 amino acids long. Germline V gene data show CDR1 as MNHEY and CDR2 as SVGEGT. In nucleotides, the CDR3 is TGTGCCAGCACTTACAGCTCGCGCGACCGGGGGACAGATACGCAGTATTTT. Encoded protein: CASTYSSRDRGTDTQYF.

V gene TRBV19 combines with J gene TRBJ2-5, with TRBD2 matching over 7 bases. J was trimmed by 4 bases and V by 6 bases; bases with no gene match: 8. Germline V lookup: CDR1 LNHDA, CDR2 SQIVND (reference sequence). The CDR3 has 14 amino acids. DNA for the CDR3: TGTGCCAGTAGACCAAGCGGGACTCCAGAGACCCAGTACTTC. Translation: CASRPSGTPETQYF.

This clone came up a few times. V gene TRBV15 combines with J gene TRBJ1-1, with D tentatively TRBD1 (5 bases). From germline, CDR1 is LNHNV and CDR2 YYDKDF (reference sequence). V was shortened by 5 bases and J by 4 bases, with 17 bases between the two germline ends. The CDR3 contains 15 residues. CDR3 sequence (DNA): TGTGCCACCAGCCGGGCCCGAGACGGGGGCACTGAAGCTTTCTTT. Encoded protein: CATSRARDGGTEAFF. The variable domain in full, with the rest retrieved from reference TRBV15 and TRBJ1-1, is DAMVIQNPRYQVTQFGKPVTLSCSQTLNHNVMYWYQQKSSQAPKLLFHYYDKDFNNEADTPDNFQSRRPNTSFCFLDIRSPGLGDTAMYLCATSRARDGGTEAFFGQGTRLTVV.

V usage is TRBV28 and J usage is TRBJ2-7; TRBD1 is a possible D gene (5 bases). The ends were cut back, 6 bases at V and 2 bases at J, with 11 bases in the middle. The CDR3 runs 13 residues. Germline lookup yields CDR1 MDHEN and CDR2 SYDVKM. CDR3: CASRTEATYEQYF. The CDR3 DNA is TGTGCCAGCAGGACAGAAGCGACCTACGAGCAGTACTTC.

The rearrangement links TRBV7-3 to TRBJ2-2; the D gene is possibly TRBD2 (7 bases). The CDR3 extends over 15 amino acids. From germline, CDR1 is SGHTA and CDR2 FQGTGA. V was shortened by 5 bases and J by 4 bases, with 14 bases between the two germline ends. The CDR3 nucleotides are TGTGCCAGCAGCACCCTCGGGGGGCTCACCGGGGAGCTGTTTTTT. Translating gives CASSTLGGLTGELFF.

V is TRBV6-5 and J is TRBJ2-6; D is unclear. The V gene's germline CDR1 is MNHEY and CDR2 SVGAGI. Trimming pared 6 bases from V and 0 bases from J, leaving 9 bases between. CDR3 length equals 15 residues. CDR3 residues: CASSAGLSGANVLTF. CDR3 DNA: TGTGCCAGCAGCGCAGGTCTCTCTGGGGCCAACGTCCTGACTTTC.

This clone is a singleton in its sample. The J gene is TRBJ2-2, the V gene TRBV27, with TRBD1 matching 9 bases. V was pared by 3 bases and J by 3 bases, with 8 bases of the junction left unmatched. CDR1 and CDR2 (germline): MNHEY, SMNVEV (reference sequence). This CDR3 spans 17 amino acids. This CDR3 is CASSFFADRGYTGELFF. For the CDR3, the DNA is TGTGCCAGCAGTTTTTTTGCGGACAGGGGTTACACCGGGGAGCTGTTTTTT.

The DNA for the CDR3 is TGTGCCAGCAGCAGCGGAGAGGGAAACTACAATGAGCAGTTCTTC. Amino acids: CASSSGEGNYNEQFF. The J gene is TRBJ2-1, the V gene TRBV7-2; tentative D call: TRBD2 (5 bases). CDR1 is SGHTA, CDR2 FQGNSA, per germline. Between the trimmed V and J ends, which lost 5 bases and 3 bases, there was a span of 14 bases. This CDR3 is built from 15 residues.

This clone has a single count. The chain has TRBV18 and TRBJ2-7; 8 bases are a match to TRBD1. Germline V CDR1 and CDR2: KGHSH, LQKENI. The CDR3 is 15 residues long. J was trimmed by 4 bases and V by 2 bases; bases with no gene match: 7. This CDR3 reads CASSPVQGAAYEQYF. DNA for the CDR3: TGTGCCAGCTCACCAGTCCAGGGGGCGGCTTACGAGCAGTACTTC.